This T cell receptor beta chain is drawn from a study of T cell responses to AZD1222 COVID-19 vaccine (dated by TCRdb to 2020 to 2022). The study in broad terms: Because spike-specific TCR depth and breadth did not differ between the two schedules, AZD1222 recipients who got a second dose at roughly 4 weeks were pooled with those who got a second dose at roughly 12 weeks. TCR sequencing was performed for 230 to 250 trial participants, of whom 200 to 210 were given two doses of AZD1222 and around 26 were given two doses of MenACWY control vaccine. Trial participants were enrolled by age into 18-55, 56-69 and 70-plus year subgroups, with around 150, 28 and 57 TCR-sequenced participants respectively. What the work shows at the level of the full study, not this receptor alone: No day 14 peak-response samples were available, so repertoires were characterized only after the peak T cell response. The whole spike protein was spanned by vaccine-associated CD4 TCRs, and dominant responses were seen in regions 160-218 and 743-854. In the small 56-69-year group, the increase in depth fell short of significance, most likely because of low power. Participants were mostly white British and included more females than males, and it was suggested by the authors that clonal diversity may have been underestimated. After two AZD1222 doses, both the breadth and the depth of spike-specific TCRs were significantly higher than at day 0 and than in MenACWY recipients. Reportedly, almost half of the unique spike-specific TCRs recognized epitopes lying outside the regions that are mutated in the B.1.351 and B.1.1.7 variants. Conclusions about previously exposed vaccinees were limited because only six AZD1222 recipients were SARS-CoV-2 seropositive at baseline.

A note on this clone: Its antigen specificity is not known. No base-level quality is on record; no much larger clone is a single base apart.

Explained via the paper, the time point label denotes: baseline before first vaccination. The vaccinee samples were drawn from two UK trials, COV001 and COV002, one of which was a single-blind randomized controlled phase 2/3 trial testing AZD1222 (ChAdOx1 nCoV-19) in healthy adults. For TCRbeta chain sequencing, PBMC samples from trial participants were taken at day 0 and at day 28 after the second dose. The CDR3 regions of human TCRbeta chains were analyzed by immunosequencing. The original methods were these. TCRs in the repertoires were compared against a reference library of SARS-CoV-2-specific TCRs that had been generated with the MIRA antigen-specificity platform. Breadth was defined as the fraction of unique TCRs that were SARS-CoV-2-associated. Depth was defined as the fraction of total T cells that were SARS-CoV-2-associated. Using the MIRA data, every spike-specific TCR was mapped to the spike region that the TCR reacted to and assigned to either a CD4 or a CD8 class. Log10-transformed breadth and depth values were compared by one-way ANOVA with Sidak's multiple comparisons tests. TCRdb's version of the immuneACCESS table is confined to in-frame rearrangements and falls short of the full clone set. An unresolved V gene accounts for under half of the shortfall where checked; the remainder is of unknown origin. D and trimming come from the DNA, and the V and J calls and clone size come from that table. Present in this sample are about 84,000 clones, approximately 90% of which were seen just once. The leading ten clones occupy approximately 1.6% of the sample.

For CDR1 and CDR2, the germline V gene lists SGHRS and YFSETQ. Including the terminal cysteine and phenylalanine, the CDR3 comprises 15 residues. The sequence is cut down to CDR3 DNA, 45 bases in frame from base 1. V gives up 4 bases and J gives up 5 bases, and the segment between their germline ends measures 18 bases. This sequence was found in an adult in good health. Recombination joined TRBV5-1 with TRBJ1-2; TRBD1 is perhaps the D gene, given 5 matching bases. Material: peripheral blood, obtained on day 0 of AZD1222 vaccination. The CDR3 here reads CASSTRAGPTYGYTF. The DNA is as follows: TGCGCCAGCAGCACCCGGGCGGGACCAACATATGGCTACACCTTC.